Below, 18 T cell receptor beta chains from the same sample are listed, as sequenced in a study of cytomegalovirus exposure and HLA in healthy donors. It was with 60 Vbeta and 13 Jbeta primers that the PCR ran. The protocol was immunoSEQ multiplex PCR, while the TCRdb copy is restricted to in-frame clones and leaves out a portion. The sample data list around 70,000 clones. The sequenced sample was PBMCs. The receptors stem from a woman between 40 and 55 years old in good health and CMV-seropositive.

This sequence joins TRBV12-5 and TRBJ2-2, with 10 bases identical to TRBD1. The ends lost 5 bases at V and 4 bases at J; junction bases unmatched: 4. Germline CDR1 reads LGHNT; CDR2 reads FRNRAP. This CDR3 comprises 15 residues. CDR3 coding DNA: TGTGCTAGTGGTCCCGGACAGGGGGGCACCGGGGAGCTGTTTTTT. It codes for CASGPGQGGTGELFF. Together with reference TRBV12-5 and TRBJ2-2, the CDR3 gives the full variable domain: DARVTQTPRHKVTEMGQEVTMRCQPILGHNTVFWYRQTMMQGLELLAYFRNRAPLDDSGMPKDRFSAEMPDATLATLKIQPSEPRDSAVYFCASGPGQGGTGELFFGEGSRLTVL.

The chain couples TRBV15 to TRBJ1-5, with D unresolved. Deletions cut 3 bases from V and 6 bases from J, with 12 bases between. The CDR3 extends over 14 amino acids. Germline-derived CDR1 and CDR2 are LNHNV and YYDKDF (reference sequence). The CDR3 is CATSSLGAGQPQHF. The CDR3 region has the DNA TGTGCCACCAGCAGTCTCGGCGCAGGTCAGCCCCAGCATTTT.

V usage is TRBV25-1 and J usage is TRBJ1-4; no firm D call. This CDR3 spans 14 amino acids. CDR1 is MGHDK, CDR2 SYGVNS, per germline. V was trimmed by 4 bases and J by 8 bases, leaving 14 bases between them. The CDR3 DNA reads TGTGCCAGCAGTGGGAGGGAGGGAGGCGAAAAACTGTTTTTT. It encodes CASSGREGGEKLFF.

This chain joins TRBV6-5 and TRBJ1-2, with unresolved D. Germline loops: CDR1 MNHEY, CDR2 SVGAGI. The CDR3 length is 13 residues. Trimming removed 6 bases from V and 8 bases from J, with 16 bases in between. In nucleotides, the CDR3 is TGTGCCAGCAGGACCCCCGGGGTAAAAGGCTACACCTTC. It yields the protein CASRTPGVKGYTF.

In DNA form, the CDR3 reads TGTGCCAGCAGCCCGGGACAGGGGGCCGACGAGCAGTACTTC. Amino acid sequence: CASSPGQGADEQYF. The rearrangement joins TRBV7-3 to TRBJ2-7; TRBD1 matches 12 bases. This CDR3 spans 14 amino acids. From germline, CDR1 is SGHTA and CDR2 FQGTGA. V shed 5 bases and J 5 bases; nucleotides not matched to a gene: 4.

This chain connects TRBV19 to TRBJ2-5; D is perhaps TRBD2 (6 bases). The CDR3 contains 15 residues. CDR1 and CDR2 from the germline V gene are LNHDA and SQIVND (reference sequence). With 6 bases removed from V and 5 bases from J, the gap between germline ends came to 19 bases. CDR3 loop: CASRREAEESETQYF. The CDR3 DNA reads as TGTGCCAGTAGGAGGGAGGCGGAGGAGTCGGAGACCCAGTACTTC.

The J gene is TRBJ1-1, the V gene TRBV9; weak D call: TRBD1 (5 bases). Germline loops: CDR1 SGDLS, CDR2 YYNGEE. CDR3 length: 14 residues. Trimming pared 3 bases from V and 2 bases from J, leaving 11 bases between. The chain's CDR3 is CASSAGIFNTEAFF. The CDR3 nucleotides read TGTGCCAGCAGCGCAGGGATTTTCAACACTGAAGCTTTCTTT. The full variable domain, completed using reference TRBV9 and TRBJ1-1, is DSGVTQTPKHLITATGQRVTLRCSPRSGDLSVYWYQQSLDQGLQFLIQYYNGEERAKGNILERFSAQQFPDLHSELNLSSLELGDSALYFCASSAGIFNTEAFFGQGTRLTVV.

The chain combines TRBV29-1 with TRBJ2-1; D is possibly TRBD1 (6 bases). Germline V gives CDR1 SQVTM, CDR2 ANQGSEA. V lost 5 bases to trimming and J lost 4 bases, with 18 bases between them. The CDR3 length is 15 residues. The CDR3 spells CSVTPRDKQYNEQFF. The CDR3 DNA reads as TGCAGCGTTACCCCCCGGGACAAACAGTACAATGAGCAGTTCTTC.

The chain combines TRBV30 with TRBJ2-5; D is possibly TRBD1 (7 bases). This CDR3 has 12 residues. The germline V and J ends were trimmed by 4 bases and 5 bases, with 11 bases remaining between them. CDR1 GTSNPN and CDR2 SVGIG come from the germline V gene (reference sequence). The CDR3 loop reads CAWNRGGETQYF. The DNA of the CDR3 is TGTGCCTGGAACAGGGGAGGCGAGACCCAGTACTTC.

The chain couples TRBV4-2 to TRBJ1-1; 8 nucleotides align to TRBD1. The trim removed 0 bases at V and 1 base at J, leaving 7 bases unmatched. The CDR3 covers 17 residues. CDR1 is LGHNA, CDR2 YNFKEQ, per germline. For the CDR3, the DNA is TGTGCCAGCAGCCAAGAGGGGACAGGTGGCACGAACACTGAAGCTTTCTTT. Translation: CASSQEGTGGTNTEAFF.

The CDR3 DNA reads TGCGCCAGTCAAAGACTAGCGGGAGGAGGCACAGATACGCAGTATTTT. Translation gives CASQRLAGGGTDTQYF. The chain links TRBV5-1 to TRBJ2-3; TRBD2 matches 13 bases. V was clipped by 8 bases and J by 1 base; unmatched bases: 7. The germline V gene encodes CDR1 SGHRS and CDR2 YFSETQ. CDR3 length: 16 amino acids.

This CDR3 reads CASRKTLVLSTDTQYF. CDR3 nucleotide sequence: TGTGCCAGCAGAAAGACACTAGTACTTAGCACAGATACGCAGTATTTT. The genes are TRBV6-6 and TRBJ2-3, with D possibly matching TRBD2 (5 bases). Between the trimmed V and J ends, which lost 6 bases and 0 bases, there was a span of 16 bases. Germline CDR1 MNHNY, CDR2 SVGAGI (reference sequence). The CDR3 has 16 amino acids.

The chain couples TRBV28 to TRBJ2-2, with TRBD1 matching 7 bases. Per germline, CDR1 MDHEN and CDR2 SYDVKM. J gave up 1 base and V 6 bases, and 5 bases lay outside the gene matches. CDR3 length: 15 residues. The CDR3 DNA reads TGTGCCAGCAGCTCGACAGGGATGAACACCGGGGAGCTGTTTTTT. It encodes CASSSTGMNTGELFF.

This chain uses TRBV6-5 with TRBJ2-7; D is perhaps TRBD2 (5 bases). The V end was cut by 6 bases, the J end by 1 base, with 7 bases between. The CDR3 extends over 12 amino acids. CDR1 is MNHEY and CDR2 is SVGAGI in the germline V gene. The CDR3, as DNA: TGTGCCAGCAGCTCGGGATCCTACGAGCAGTACTTC. Translated, it gives CASSSGSYEQYF.

The chain carries TRBV5-4 and TRBJ2-7; possibly TRBD1 for D (5 bases). Per germline, CDR1 SGHNT and CDR2 YYREEE (reference sequence). The V end lost 1 base, the J end lost 1 base, and 12 bases lay between the germline ends. The CDR3 totals 15 residues. CDR3 loop: CASSLKRTPSYEQYF. CDR3 in DNA: TGTGCCAGCAGCTTGAAAAGGACACCTTCCTACGAGCAGTACTTC. Full variable domain (remainder filled in from reference TRBV5-4 and TRBJ2-7): ETGVTQSPTHLIKTRGQQVTLRCSSQSGHNTVSWYQQALGQGPQFIFQYYREEENGRGNFPPRFSGLQFPNYSSELNVNALELDDSALYLCASSLKRTPSYEQYFGPGTRLTVT.

This chain connects TRBV4-1 to TRBJ1-5, with 9 bases lining up with TRBD1. The germline gives CDR1 MGHRA, CDR2 YSYEKL. V dropped 2 bases and J dropped 3; count of bases not matched to a gene: 8. This CDR3 is built from 17 residues. CDR3 region: CASSQSGDRASNQPQHF. CDR3 coding DNA: TGCGCCAGCAGCCAATCCGGGGACAGGGCTTCCAATCAGCCCCAGCATTTT.

The chain employs TRBV7-2 and TRBJ1-2; D call uncertain. The V and J ends lost 6 bases and 7 bases respectively, with 18 bases between them. Per the germline V gene, CDR1 is SGHTA and CDR2 is FQGNSA. The CDR3 contains 14 residues. CDR3 protein: CASSSHPTVGGYTF. CDR3 DNA sequence: TGTGCCAGCAGTTCACACCCTACAGTGGGTGGCTACACCTTC. The full variable domain, completed using reference TRBV7-2 and TRBJ1-2, is GAGVSQSPSNKVTEKGKDVELRCDPISGHTALYWYRQSLGQGLEFLIYFQGNSAPDKSGLPSDRFSAERTGGSVSTLTIQRTQQEDSAVYLCASSSHPTVGGYTFGSGTRLTVV.

The chain carries TRBV27 and TRBJ1-5; D is perhaps TRBD1 (6 bases). CDR1 MNHEY and CDR2 SMNVEV come from the germline V gene (reference sequence). V was shortened by 0 bases and J by 4 bases, with 10 bases between the two germline ends. CDR3 length: 15 residues. CDR3 in DNA: TGTGCCAGCAGTTTATCGCGAGGGGGTAATCAGCCCCAGCATTTT. As protein: CASSLSRGGNQPQHF.